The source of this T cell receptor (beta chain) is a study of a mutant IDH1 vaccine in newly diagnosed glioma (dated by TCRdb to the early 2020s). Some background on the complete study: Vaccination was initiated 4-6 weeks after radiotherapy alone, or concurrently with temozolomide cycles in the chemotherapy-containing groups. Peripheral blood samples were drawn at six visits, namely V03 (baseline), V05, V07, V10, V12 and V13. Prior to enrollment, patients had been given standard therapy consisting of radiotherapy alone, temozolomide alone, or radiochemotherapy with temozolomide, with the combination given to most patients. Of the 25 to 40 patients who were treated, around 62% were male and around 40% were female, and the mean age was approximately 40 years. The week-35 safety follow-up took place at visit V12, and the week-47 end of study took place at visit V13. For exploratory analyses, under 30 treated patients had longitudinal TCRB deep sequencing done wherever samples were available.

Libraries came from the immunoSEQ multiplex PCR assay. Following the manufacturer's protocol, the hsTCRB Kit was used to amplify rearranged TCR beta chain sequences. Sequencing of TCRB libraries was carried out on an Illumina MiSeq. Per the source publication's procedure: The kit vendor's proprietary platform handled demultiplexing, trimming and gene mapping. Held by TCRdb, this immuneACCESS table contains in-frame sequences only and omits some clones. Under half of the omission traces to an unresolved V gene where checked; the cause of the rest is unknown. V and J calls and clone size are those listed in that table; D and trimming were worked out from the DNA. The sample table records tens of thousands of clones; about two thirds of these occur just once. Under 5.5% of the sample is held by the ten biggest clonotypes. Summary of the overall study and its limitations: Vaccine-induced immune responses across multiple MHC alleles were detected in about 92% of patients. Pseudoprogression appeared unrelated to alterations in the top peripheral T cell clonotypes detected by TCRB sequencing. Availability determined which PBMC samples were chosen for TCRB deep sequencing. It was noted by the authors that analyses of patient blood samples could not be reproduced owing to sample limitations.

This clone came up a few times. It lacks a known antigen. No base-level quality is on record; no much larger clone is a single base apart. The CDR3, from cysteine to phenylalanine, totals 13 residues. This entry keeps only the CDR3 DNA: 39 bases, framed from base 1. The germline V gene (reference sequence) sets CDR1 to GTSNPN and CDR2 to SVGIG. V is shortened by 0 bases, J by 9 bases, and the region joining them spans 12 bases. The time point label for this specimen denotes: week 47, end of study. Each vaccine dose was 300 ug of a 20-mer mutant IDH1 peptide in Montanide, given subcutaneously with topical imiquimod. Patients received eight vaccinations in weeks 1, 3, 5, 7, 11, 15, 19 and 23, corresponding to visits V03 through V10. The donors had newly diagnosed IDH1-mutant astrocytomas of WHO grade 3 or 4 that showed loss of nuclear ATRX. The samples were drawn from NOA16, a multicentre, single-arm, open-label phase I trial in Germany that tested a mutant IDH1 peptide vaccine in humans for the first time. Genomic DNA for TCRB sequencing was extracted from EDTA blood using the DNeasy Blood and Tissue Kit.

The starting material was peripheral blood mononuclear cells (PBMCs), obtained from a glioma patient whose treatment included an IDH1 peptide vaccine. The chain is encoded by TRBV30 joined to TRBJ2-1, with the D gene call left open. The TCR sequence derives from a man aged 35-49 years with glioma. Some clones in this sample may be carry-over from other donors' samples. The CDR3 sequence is CAWSVNLFGEQFF. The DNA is TGTGCCTGGAGTGTTAACCTTTTCGGTGAGCAGTTCTTC.